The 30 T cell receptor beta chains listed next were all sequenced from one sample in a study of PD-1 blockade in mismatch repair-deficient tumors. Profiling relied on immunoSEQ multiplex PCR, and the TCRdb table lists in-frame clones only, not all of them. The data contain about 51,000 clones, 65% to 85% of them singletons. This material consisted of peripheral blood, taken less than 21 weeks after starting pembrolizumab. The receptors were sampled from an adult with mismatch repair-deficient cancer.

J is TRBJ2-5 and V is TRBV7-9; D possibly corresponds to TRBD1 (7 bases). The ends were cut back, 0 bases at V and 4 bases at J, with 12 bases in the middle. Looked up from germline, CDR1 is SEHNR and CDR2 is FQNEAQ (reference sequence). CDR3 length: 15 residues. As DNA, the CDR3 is TGTGCCAGCAGCTTAGCGCTTCAGGGGGGAGAGACCCAGTACTTC. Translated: CASSLALQGGETQYF.

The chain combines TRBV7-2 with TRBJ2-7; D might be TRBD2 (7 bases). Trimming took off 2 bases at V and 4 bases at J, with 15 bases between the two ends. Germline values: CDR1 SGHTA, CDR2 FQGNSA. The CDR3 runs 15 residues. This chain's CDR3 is CASSLQEGGIYEQYF. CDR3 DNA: TGTGCCAGCAGCTTACAGGAGGGGGGGATTTACGAGCAGTACTTC.

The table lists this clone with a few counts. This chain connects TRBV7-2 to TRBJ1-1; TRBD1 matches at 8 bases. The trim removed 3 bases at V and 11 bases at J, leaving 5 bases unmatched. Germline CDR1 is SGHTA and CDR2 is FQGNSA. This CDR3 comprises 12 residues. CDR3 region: CASSFRTGRAFF. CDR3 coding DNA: TGTGCCAGCAGCTTCCGGACAGGGCGGGCTTTCTTT.

This CDR3 is CATSSGRDLTDTQYF. For the CDR3, the DNA is TGCGCCACGTCAAGCGGGAGGGATCTCACAGATACGCAGTATTTT. The V call is TRBV10-1, the J call TRBJ2-3; TRBD2 aligns across 10 bases. Germline V gives CDR1 WNHNN, CDR2 SYGVQD (reference sequence). The CDR3 is 15 amino acids. V gave up 10 bases and J gave up 2 bases; unmatched junction bases: 9.

The CDR3 DNA reads TGTGCCAGCAGCTTAGGCCAGGTAGGGAGCAATCAGCCCCAGCATTTT. Protein product: CASSLGQVGSNQPQHF. The V gene is TRBV7-9, the J gene TRBJ1-5, with D unclear. CDR1 and CDR2 (germline): SEHNR, FQNEAQ (reference sequence). V shed 1 base and J shed 1 base, with 11 bases lying between them. This CDR3 is built from 16 residues.

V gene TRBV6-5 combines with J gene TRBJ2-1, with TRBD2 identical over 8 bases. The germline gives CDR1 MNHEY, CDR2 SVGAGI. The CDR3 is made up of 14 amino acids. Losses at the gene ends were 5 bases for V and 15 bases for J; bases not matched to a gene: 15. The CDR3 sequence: CASSGKRELGIRFF. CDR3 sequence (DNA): TGTGCCAGCAGTGGTAAGCGGGAGTTAGGAATCCGGTTCTTC.

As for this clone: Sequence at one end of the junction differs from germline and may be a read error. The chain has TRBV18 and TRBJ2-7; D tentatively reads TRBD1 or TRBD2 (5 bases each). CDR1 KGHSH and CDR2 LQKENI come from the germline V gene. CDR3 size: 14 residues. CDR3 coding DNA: TGTGCCAGCTCAAGCCGGGACCGCTCCCACGAGCAGTACTTC. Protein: CASSSRDRSHEQYF.

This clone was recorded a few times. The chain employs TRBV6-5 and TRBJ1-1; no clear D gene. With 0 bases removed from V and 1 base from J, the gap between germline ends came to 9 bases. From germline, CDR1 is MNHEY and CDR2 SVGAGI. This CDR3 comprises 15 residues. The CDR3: CASSYSRWGNTEAFF. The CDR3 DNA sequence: TGTGCCAGCAGTTACTCCCGGTGGGGGAACACTGAAGCTTTCTTT.

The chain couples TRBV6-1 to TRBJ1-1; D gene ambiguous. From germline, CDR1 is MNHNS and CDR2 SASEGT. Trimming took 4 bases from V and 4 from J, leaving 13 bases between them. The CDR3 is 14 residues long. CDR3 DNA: TGTGCCAGCAGTGGACTCGGGGTGGGCACTGAAGCTTTCTTT. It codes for CASSGLGVGTEAFF.

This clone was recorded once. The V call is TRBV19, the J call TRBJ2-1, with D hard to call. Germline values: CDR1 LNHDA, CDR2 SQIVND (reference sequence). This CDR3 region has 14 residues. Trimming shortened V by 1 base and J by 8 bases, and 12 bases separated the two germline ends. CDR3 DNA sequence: TGTGCCAGTAGTATAGCGGCAGCGTACGATGAGCAGTTCTTC. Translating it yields CASSIAAAYDEQFF.

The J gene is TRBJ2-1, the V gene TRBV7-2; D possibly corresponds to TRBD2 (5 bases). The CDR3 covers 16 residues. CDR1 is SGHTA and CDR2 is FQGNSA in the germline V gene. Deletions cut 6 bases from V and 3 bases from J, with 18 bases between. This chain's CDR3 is CASRSGSAQYYNEQFF. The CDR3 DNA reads TGTGCCAGCAGATCGGGGAGTGCTCAATACTACAATGAGCAGTTCTTC.

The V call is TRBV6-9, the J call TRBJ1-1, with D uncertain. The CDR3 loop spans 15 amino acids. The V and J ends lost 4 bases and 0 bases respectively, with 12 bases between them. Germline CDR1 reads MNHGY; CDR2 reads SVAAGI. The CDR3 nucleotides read TGTGCCAGCAGTTCCAAACGGCATATGAACACTGAAGCTTTCTTT. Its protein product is CASSSKRHMNTEAFF.

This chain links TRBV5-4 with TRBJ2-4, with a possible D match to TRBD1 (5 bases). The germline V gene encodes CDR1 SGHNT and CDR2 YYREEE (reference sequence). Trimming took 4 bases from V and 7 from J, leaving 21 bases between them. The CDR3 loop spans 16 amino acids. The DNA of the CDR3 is TGTGCCAGCAGCCCATACAGGTCGTCAGTGGGGAACATTCAGTACTTC. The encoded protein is CASSPYRSSVGNIQYF.

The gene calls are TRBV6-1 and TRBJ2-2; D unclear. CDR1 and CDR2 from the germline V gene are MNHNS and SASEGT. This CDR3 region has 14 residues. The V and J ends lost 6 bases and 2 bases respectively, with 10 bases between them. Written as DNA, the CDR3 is TGTGCCAGCAGGGTAGTCCATAACACCGGGGAGCTGTTTTTT. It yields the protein CASRVVHNTGELFF.

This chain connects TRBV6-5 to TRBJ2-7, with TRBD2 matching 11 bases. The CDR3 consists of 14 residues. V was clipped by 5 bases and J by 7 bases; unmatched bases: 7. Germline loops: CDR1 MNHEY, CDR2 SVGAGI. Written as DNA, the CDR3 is TGTGCCAGCAGTCCTAGCGGGAGGCCCTGGGAGCAGTACTTC. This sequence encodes CASSPSGRPWEQYF.

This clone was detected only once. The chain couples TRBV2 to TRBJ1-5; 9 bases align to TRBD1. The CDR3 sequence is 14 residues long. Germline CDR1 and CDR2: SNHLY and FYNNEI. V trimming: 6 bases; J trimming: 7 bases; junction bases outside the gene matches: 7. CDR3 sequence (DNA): TGTGCCAGCAGCTACAGGGGGCTGGAGCAGCCCCAGCATTTT. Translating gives CASSYRGLEQPQHF.

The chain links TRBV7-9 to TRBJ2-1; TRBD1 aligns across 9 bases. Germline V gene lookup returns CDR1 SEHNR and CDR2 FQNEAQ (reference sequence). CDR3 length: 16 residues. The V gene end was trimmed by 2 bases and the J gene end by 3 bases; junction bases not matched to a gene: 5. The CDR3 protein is CASSLKGQGLYNEQFF. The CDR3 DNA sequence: TGTGCCAGCAGCTTAAAAGGACAGGGGCTCTACAATGAGCAGTTCTTC.

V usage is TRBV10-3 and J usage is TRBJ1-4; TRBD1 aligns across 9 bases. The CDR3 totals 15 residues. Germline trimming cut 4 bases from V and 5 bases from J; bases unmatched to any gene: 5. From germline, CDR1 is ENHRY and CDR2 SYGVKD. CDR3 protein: CAISGGTGRNEKLFF. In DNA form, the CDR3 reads TGTGCCATCAGTGGGGGGACAGGGAGGAATGAAAAACTGTTTTTT.

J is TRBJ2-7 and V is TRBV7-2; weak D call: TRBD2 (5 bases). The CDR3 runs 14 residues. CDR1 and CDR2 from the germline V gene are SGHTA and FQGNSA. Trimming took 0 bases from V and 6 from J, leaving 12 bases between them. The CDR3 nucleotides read TGTGCCAGCAGCTTAGCGCTTTTAGGAGGCGAGCAGTACTTC. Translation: CASSLALLGGEQYF.

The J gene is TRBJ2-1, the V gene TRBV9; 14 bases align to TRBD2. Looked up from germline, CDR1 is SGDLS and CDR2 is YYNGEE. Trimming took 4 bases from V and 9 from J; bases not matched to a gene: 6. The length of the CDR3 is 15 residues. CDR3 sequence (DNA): TGTGCCAGCAGCCCTTCCGGGACTAGCGGGAGTGAGCAGTTCTTC. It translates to CASSPSGTSGSEQFF.

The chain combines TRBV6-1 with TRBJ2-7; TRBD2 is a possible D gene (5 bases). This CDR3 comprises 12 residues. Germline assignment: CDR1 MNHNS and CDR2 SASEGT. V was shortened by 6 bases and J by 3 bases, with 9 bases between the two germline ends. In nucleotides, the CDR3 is TGTGCCAGCAGAGGACTCAACTACGAGCAGTACTTC. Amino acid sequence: CASRGLNYEQYF.

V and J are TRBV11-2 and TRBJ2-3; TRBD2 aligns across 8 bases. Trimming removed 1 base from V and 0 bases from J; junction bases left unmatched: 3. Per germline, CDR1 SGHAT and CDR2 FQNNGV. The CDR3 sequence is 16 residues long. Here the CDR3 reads CASSLGIAGSTDTQYF. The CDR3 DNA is TGTGCCAGCAGCTTAGGTATAGCGGGGAGCACAGATACGCAGTATTTT.

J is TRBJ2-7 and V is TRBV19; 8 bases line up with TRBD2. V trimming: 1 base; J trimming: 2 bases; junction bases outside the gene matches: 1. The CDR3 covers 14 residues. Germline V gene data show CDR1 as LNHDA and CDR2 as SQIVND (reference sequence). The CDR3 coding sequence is TGTGCCAGTAGTATAGCGGGAGGGCCCTACGAGCAGTACTTC. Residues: CASSIAGGPYEQYF.

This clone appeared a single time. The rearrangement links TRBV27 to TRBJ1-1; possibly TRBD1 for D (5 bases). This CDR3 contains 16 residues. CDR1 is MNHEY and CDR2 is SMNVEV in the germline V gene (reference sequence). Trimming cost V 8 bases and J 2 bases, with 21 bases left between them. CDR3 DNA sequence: TGTGCCAGCCGACTTAGGGAGGACATCGGCAACACTGAAGCTTTCTTT. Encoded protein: CASRLREDIGNTEAFF.

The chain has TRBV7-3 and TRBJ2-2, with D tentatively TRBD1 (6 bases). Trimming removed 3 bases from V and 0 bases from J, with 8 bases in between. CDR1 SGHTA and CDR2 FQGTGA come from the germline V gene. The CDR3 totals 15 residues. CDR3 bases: TGTGCCAGCAGCTTCGGGACACCGAACACCGGGGAGCTGTTTTTT. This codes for CASSFGTPNTGELFF.

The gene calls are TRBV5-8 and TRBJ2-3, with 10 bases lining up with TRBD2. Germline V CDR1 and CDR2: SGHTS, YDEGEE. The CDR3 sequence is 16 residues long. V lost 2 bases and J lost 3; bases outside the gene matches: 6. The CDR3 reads CASSFGSGRFTDTQYF. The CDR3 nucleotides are TGTGCCAGCAGCTTTGGTAGCGGGAGGTTTACAGATACGCAGTATTTT. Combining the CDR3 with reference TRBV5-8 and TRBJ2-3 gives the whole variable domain EAGVTQSPTHLIKTRGQQATLRCSPISGHTSVYWYQQALGLGLQFLLWYDEGEERNRGNFPPRFSGRQFPNYSSELNVNALELEDSALYLCASSFGSGRFTDTQYFGPGTRLTVL.

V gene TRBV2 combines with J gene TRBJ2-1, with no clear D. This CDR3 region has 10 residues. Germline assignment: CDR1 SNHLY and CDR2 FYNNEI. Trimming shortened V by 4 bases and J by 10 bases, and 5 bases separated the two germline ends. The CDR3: CASSVGEQFF. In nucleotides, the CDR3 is TGTGCCAGCAGTGTGGGGGAGCAGTTCTTC.

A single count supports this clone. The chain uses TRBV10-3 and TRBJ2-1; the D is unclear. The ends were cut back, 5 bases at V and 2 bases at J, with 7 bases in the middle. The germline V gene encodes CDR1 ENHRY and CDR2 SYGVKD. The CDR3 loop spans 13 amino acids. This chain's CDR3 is CAISTPAYNEQFF. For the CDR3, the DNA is TGTGCCATCAGTACACCAGCCTACAATGAGCAGTTCTTC.

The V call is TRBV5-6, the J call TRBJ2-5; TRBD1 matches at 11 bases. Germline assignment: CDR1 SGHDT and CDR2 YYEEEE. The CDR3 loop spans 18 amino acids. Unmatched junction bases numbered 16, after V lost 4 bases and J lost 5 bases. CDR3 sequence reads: CASSPTRDRGIRMETQYF. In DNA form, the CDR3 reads TGTGCCAGCAGCCCTACCCGGGACAGGGGGATCCGTATGGAGACCCAGTACTTC. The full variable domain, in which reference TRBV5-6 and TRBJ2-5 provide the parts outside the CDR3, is DAGVTQSPTHLIKTRGQQVTLRCSPKSGHDTVSWYQQALGQGPQFIFQYYEEEERQRGNFPDRFSGHQFPNYSSELNVNALLLGDSALYLCASSPTRDRGIRMETQYFGPGTRLLVL.

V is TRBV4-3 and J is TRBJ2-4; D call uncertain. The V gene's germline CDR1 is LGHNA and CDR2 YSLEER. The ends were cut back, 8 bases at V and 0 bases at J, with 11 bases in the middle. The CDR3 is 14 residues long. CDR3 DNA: TGCGCCAGCGCTCAGTCCATAGCCAAAAACATTCAGTACTTC. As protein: CASAQSIAKNIQYF.